This TCR beta chain was documented in a study of early T cells in non-severe SARS-CoV-2 infection. Study in general: Chains were not paired, and sequencing was done on bulk RNA from unsorted whole blood.

This clonotype came up many times. MiXCR was run by TCRdb on the 5' RACE reads, yielding one entry per CDR3 protein. The sample holds 83,000 or so distinct CDR3 sequences, more than 9% seen once. Here the sequenced sample was whole blood, taken at baseline. The TCR originated in an adult who was a healthcare worker with PCR-confirmed SARS-CoV-2 infection or an uninfected control (not recorded which).

CDR3 coding DNA: TGTGCCAGCAGCCTAAACGGGAGAGAAACAGATACGCAGTATTTT. Protein sequence: CASSLNGRETDTQYF. The rearrangement joins TRBV11-2 to TRBJ2-3, with D maybe TRBD2 (6 bases). The length of the CDR3 is 15 residues. CDR1 is SGHAT and CDR2 is FQNNGV in the germline V gene. The V end was cut by 5 bases, the J end by 3 bases, with 15 bases between.